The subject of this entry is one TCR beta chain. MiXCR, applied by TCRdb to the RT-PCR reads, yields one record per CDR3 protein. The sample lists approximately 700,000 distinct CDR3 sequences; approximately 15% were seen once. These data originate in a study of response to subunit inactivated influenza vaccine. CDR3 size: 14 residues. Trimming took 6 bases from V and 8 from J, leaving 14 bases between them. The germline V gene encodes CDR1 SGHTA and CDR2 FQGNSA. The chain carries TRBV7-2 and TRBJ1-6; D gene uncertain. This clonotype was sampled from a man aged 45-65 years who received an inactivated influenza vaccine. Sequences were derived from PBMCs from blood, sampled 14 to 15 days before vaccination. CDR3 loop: CASRLGIYDSPLHF. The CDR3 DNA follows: TGTGCCAGCAGGTTGGGTATCTACGATTCACCCCTCCACTTT.